One TCR beta chain is described in this entry. Germline V gives CDR1 SGHTA, CDR2 FQGNSA. CDR3 size: 16 residues. The junction had 13 bases not matched to a gene; V was cut back by 1 base and J by 11 bases. Per the original methods: Using reference gene primer amplification, nucleated cell counts were estimated. Method: immunoSEQ multiplex PCR; TCRdb's copy keeps in-frame clones and lacks some. That table furnishes V, J and clone size, whereas the DNA furnished D and trimming. Altogether about 140,000 clones are present, 75% to 80% being singletons, with the ten largest covering roughly 9%. The sample belongs to a study of blood T cell repertoires in COVID-19. Study-level background: Samples of COVID-19 (acute and convalescent) were obtained from the United States, Italy and Spain. T cells, B-cell-depleted T cells, or PBMCs supplied cDNA or gDNA.

The origin of this receptor is a woman aged 50 to 65 with active or convalescent COVID-19. This rearrangement joins TRBV7-2 to TRBJ2-3, with TRBD2 identical over 9 bases. The material sequenced was peripheral blood. This CDR3 is CASSLGVSGGTGGQYF. DNA for the CDR3: TGTGCCAGCAGCTTAGGGGTTAGCGGGGGCACCGGGGGGCAGTATTTT.